The sample holds many counts of the clone carrying this TCR beta chain. Its matching antigen is unknown. Not enrolled were patients with uncontrolled infection, other autoimmune disease, pregnancy or lactation. The study based diagnoses on clinical symptoms, serum thyroxine and TRAb, thyroid ultrasound and orbital computed tomography. These data come from a study of T cells in Graves' hyperthyroidism and ophthalmopathy. Findings and limits, study-wide: Through a model of 13 V-J features, ophthalmopathy was separated from stable hyperthyroidism.

The V end lost 5 bases, the J end lost 8 bases, and 12 bases lay between the germline ends. CDR3 length equals 12 residues. CDR1 LGHNT and CDR2 FRNRAP come from the germline V gene. Researchers took RNA transcripts and amplified the TCR beta CDR3 regions from them. The HTBI primer set was used in a first-round RT-PCR of the TCR CDR3. Via MiXCR, TCRdb re-called the multiplex PCR reads, giving one row per CDR3 protein. The sample has about 350,000 distinct CDR3 sequences; 19% are singletons. The TCR sequence derives from a woman aged 18-29 years with Graves' hyperthyroidism. Specimen: blood. The genes are TRBV12-5 and TRBJ1-2, with D possibly TRBD1 on 5 matching bases. CDR3 loop: CASGPGTGGYTF. The CDR3 bases are TGTGCTAGTGGTCCCGGGACGGGAGGCTACACCTTC.